This T cell receptor delta chain was observed in a study of Vδ1+ human thymocytes. General study points: In the thymus, TRG and TRD repertoires looked highly polyclonal with Gaussian CDR3 lengths.

RNA was extracted from the cells and then reverse transcribed. CDR3 amplicons came from multiplex PCR with pooled V-gene forward and constant-region reverse primers. TCRdb fed the multiplex PCR reads to CATT. The sample holds some 73,000 delta-chain clones, about 38% seen once. Losses at the gene ends were 4 bases for V and 0 bases for J; bases not matched to a gene: 21. The germline CDR1 and CDR2 sequences are TSWWSYY and QGS. The CDR3 is made up of 21 amino acids. Thymocytes were sorted as CD3+ TCRVdelta1+ TCRVdelta2- after alphabeta T cell depletion. As to this clone: Its matching antigen is unknown.

The specimen was Vdelta1+ gamma-delta thymocytes from the thymus. Subset: FACS-sorted CD3+ TCRalphabeta- TCRVdelta1+ TCRVdelta2- thymocytes. The V gene is TRDV1, the J gene TRDJ1, with 9 bases identical to TRDD3. The clonotype originates from a boy under two years old who had congenital heart surgery. The chain's CDR3 is CALGGDILRYWGSLYTDKLIF. CDR3 bases: TGTGCTCTTGGGGGCGATATCCTTCGGTACTGGGGGAGCCTATACACCGATAAACTCATCTTT.